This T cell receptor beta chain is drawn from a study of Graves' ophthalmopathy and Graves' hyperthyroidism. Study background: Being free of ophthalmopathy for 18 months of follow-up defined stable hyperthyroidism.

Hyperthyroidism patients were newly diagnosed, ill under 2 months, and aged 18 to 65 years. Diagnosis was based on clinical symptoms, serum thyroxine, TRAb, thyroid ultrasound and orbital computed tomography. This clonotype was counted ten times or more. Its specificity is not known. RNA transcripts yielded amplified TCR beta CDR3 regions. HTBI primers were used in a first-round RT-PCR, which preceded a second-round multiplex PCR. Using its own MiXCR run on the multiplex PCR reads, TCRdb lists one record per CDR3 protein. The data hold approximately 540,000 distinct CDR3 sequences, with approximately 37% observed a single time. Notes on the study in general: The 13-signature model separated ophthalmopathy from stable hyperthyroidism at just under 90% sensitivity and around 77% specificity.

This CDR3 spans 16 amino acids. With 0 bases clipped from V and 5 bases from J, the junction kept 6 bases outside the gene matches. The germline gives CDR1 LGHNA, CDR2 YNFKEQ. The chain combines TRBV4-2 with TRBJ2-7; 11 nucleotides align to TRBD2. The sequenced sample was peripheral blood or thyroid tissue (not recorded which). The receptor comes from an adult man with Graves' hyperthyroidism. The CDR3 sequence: CASSQDLAGGSNEQYF. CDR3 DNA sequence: TGTGCCAGCAGCCAAGATTTAGCGGGAGGGTCTAACGAGCAGTACTTC.